The rows below give T cell receptor beta chains drawn from one sample of a study of blood T cell repertoires in COVID-19. Some clones are missing from TCRdb's copy, which holds only in-frame ones; the method was immunoSEQ multiplex PCR. Seen here are 150,000 to 200,000 clones, about 81% observed once, and the top ten hold roughly 19%. Sequenced material: peripheral blood. These receptors came from a woman of 80 years or more with acute or convalescent COVID-19. CDR3s include the opening cysteine and the closing phenylalanine or tryptophan. A D gene is named only where the DNA matches it firmly. Only part of the rows carry a size: once, few, many, or a class if the clone is expanded.

abundance,j_gene,v_gene,d_gene,CDR3nt,CDR3aa
.,TRBJ1-1,TRBV24-1,.,TGTGCCACCAGTGATTTCGTGGGAGGGAGGACTGAAGCTTTCTTT,CATSDFVGGRTEAFF
.,TRBJ2-2,TRBV28,TRBD1,TGTGCCAGTACCGGGACAGGGCAGAACACCGGGGAGCTGTTTTTT,CASTGTGQNTGELFF
.,TRBJ2-7,TRBV2,.,TGTGCCAGCAACCGGGCGGACACCTACGAGCAGTACTTC,CASNRADTYEQYF
.,TRBJ1-6,TRBV2,TRBD1,TGTGCCAGCAAAGGGGGCGCCTATAATTCACCCCTCCACTTT,CASKGGAYNSPLHF
.,TRBJ1-2,TRBV28,TRBD1,TGTGCCGGCCTTGACAGGGATAACTATGGCTACACCTTC,CAGLDRDNYGYTF
.,TRBJ2-1,TRBV19,.,TGTGCCAGTAGTACCTCCGCACGCGGCCACAATGAGCAGTTCTTC,CASSTSARGHNEQFF
once,TRBJ1-1,TRBV4-1,.,TGCGCCAGCAGATCGAGCGGGGTCACTGAAGCTTTCTTT,CASRSSGVTEAFF
.,TRBJ1-2,TRBV7-9,.,TGTGCCAGCAGTTCCGACAGGCGCCCTAACTACACCTTC,CASSSDRRPNYTF
.,TRBJ1-2,TRBV18,.,TGTGCCAGCTCACCGCCCGGGAGGGCGCCCTATGGCTACACCTTC,CASSPPGRAPYGYTF
.,TRBJ1-1,TRBV19,TRBD1,TGTGCCAGTAGAAAGGGCTCGACAGGGAGCATGAACACTGAAGCTTTCTTT,CASRKGSTGSMNTEAFF
few,TRBJ1-3,TRBV6-2/TRBV6-3,.,TGTGCCAGCAGCCCTGGTACAGGGTTTCTTTCTGGAAACACCATATATTTT,CASSPGTGFLSGNTIYF
.,TRBJ2-7,TRBV11-2,TRBD1,TGTGCCAGCAGTCAGCTCCCCGGACAGGGGGGATACGAGCAGTACTTC,CASSQLPGQGGYEQYF
.,TRBJ2-5,TRBV30,.,TGTGCCTGGAGGGCCGGGCGCGGGGGCCCTAGCGAGACCCAGTACTTC,CAWRAGRGGPSETQYF
few,TRBJ2-5,TRBV30,.,TGTGCCTGGAGCGCTCTGGTCCGACGGGGGATACAAGAGACCCAGTACTTC,CAWSALVRRGIQETQYF
.,TRBJ1-4,TRBV5-6,TRBD1,TGTGCCAGCAGCTTGCGGACAGGGGGCCGTGAAAAACTGTTTTTT,CASSLRTGGREKLFF
.,TRBJ1-2,TRBV5-1,.,TGCGCCAGCAGGGTGGCTGCGGGGAATGTGTTGGGCTACACCTTC,CASRVAAGNVLGYTF
.,TRBJ2-2,TRBV6-2/TRBV6-3,.,TGTGCCAGCAGTGTAAACCCCGGGGAAGTGGGCACCGGGGAGCTGTTTTTT,CASSVNPGEVGTGELFF
.,TRBJ2-7,TRBV5-4,TRBD2,TGTGCCAGCAGCTTGGAAGCGGGGGGCGCCTACGAGCAGTACTTC,CASSLEAGGAYEQYF
once,TRBJ2-7,TRBV19,.,TGTGCCAGTAGTACTCGAGAGGGGGCCTACGAGCAGTACTTC,CASSTREGAYEQYF
.,TRBJ2-3,TRBV7-9,TRBD1,TGTGCCAGCAGCTTGCAGGGGGCGAGGGGCACAGATACGCAGTATTTT,CASSLQGARGTDTQYF
.,TRBJ2-5,TRBV5-1,.,TGCGCCAGCAGCCCGGACCGCCCGGGGGAGACCCAGTACTTC,CASSPDRPGETQYF
.,TRBJ2-2,TRBV11-1,.,TGTGCCAGCCGATATGGGAGGCTGAACACCGGGGAGCTGTTTTTT,CASRYGRLNTGELFF
.,TRBJ1-1,TRBV20-1,TRBD1,TGCAGTGCTAGTCCCCCGCGGGACAGGGAAGCTGAAGCTTTCTTT,CSASPPRDREAEAFF
few,TRBJ2-1,TRBV6-5,.,TGTGCCAGCAGACCCGGACCCCAGGGCAATGAGCAGTTCTTC,CASRPGPQGNEQFF
.,TRBJ2-2,TRBV4-1,TRBD2,TGCGCCAGCAGCCAAGCGGGAGGTGGGAACACCGGGGAGCTGTTTTTT,CASSQAGGGNTGELFF
.,TRBJ1-2,TRBV6-4,TRBD1,TGTGCCAGCAGTGTGACAGGGGACAGAGGCTACACCTTC,CASSVTGDRGYTF
.,TRBJ1-5,TRBV6-2/TRBV6-3,.,TGTGCCAGCACCCCTAGGCAGGGCCGAAATCAGCCCCAGCATTTT,CASTPRQGRNQPQHF
few,TRBJ2-3,TRBV30,.,TGTGCCTGGAGTCTCACAGATACGCAGTATTTT,CAWSLTDTQYF
.,TRBJ2-3,TRBV5-4,TRBD2,TGTGCCAGCAGCTTGGTGGTAGCGGGAAGTGGTACGCAGTATTTT,CASSLVVAGSGTQYF
.,TRBJ1-1,TRBV19,.,TGTGCCAGTAGCTCGTTCGGCGGGGGGCGCGGGACTGAAGCTTTCTTT,CASSSFGGGRGTEAFF
.,TRBJ2-1,TRBV18,.,TGTGCCAGCTCACCTCCGTCGGGGAGCTCCTACAATGAGCAGTTCTTC,CASSPPSGSSYNEQFF
.,TRBJ2-7,TRBV9,TRBD1,TGTGCCAGCAGCCCTAGACAGGGGGGGGGCTACGAGCAGTACTTC,CASSPRQGGGYEQYF
.,TRBJ2-3,TRBV7-2,.,TGTGCCAGCAGCTCCCGACAATTTAGCACAGATACGCAGTATTTT,CASSSRQFSTDTQYF
.,TRBJ1-4,TRBV7-3,TRBD1,TGTGCCAGCAGCTTAACGACAGGGGTTAATGAAAAACTGTTTTTT,CASSLTTGVNEKLFF
.,TRBJ1-5,TRBV29-1,TRBD1,TGCAGCGTCCTCGACAGGGGTGGCAATCAGCCCCAGCATTTT,CSVLDRGGNQPQHF
.,TRBJ1-1,TRBV6-2/TRBV6-3,.,TGTGCCAGCAGTTACTCGACGGTAAAGGATATCCCCCTGGGAGCTGAAGCTTTCTTT,CASSYSTVKDIPLGAEAFF
.,TRBJ1-3,TRBV19,.,TGTGCCAGTAGCGCCCAGTTCTCTGGAAACACCATATATTTT,CASSAQFSGNTIYF
.,TRBJ2-1,TRBV7-2,TRBD2,TGTGCCAGCAGCTTAGTAGCGGGGGGCACCTACAATGAGCAGTTCTTC,CASSLVAGGTYNEQFF
.,TRBJ1-5,TRBV7-9,TRBD1,TGTGCCAGCAGCCCAGGGGACAGGGCCAATCAGCCCCAGCATTTT,CASSPGDRANQPQHF
.,TRBJ2-3,TRBV27,.,TGTGCCAGCAGTTTCCCAGGGGTGGTGGGCACAGATACGCAGTATTTT,CASSFPGVVGTDTQYF
.,TRBJ1-2,TRBV18,.,TGTGCCAGCTCATACTCAACAGACTATGGCTACACCTTC,CASSYSTDYGYTF
.,TRBJ2-7,TRBV11-2,TRBD2,TGTGCCAGCAGCTTGGGAGGGGAATACGAGCAGTACTTC,CASSLGGEYEQYF
.,TRBJ1-4,TRBV28,TRBD1,TGTGCCAGCAGTTGGGGGACAGGGCATGAAAAACTGTTTTTT,CASSWGTGHEKLFF
.,TRBJ1-6,TRBV10-3,TRBD1,TGTGCCATCAGTACCGGACAGGGCGGTAATTCACCCCTCCACTTT,CAISTGQGGNSPLHF
many,TRBJ2-2,TRBV7-2,TRBD1,TGTGCCAGCAGCAGGGACAGGGCGGCCGGGGAGCTGTTTTTT,CASSRDRAAGELFF
.,TRBJ2-2,TRBV10-3,TRBD1,TGTGCCACCGGGACAGTAAACACCGGGGAGCTGTTTTTT,CATGTVNTGELFF